This paragraph covers one T cell receptor beta chain sequence. Its antigen is still unknown. The source of the sample is a study of siplizumab effects on memory and regulatory T cells. Study-wide results and limits: With siplizumab, Treg-derived clones averaged approximately 66% of mappable alloreactive CD4+ clones, versus approximately 29% in controls. Alloreactive sequences traceable to unstimulated CD4+ memory cells declined significantly under siplizumab.

Germline lookup yields CDR1 SGHRS and CDR2 YFSETQ. This CDR3 comprises 17 residues. Trimming left V 0 bases short and J 0 bases short, with 13 bases between. Assays covered about 10^5 TCR templates per sample. Generated by immunoSEQ multiplex PCR, the TCRdb table keeps only in-frame clones and is missing some. The sample holds roughly 92,000 clones, just under 95% seen once. This TCR was recovered from a human donor in good health. Sequencing input: non-Treg CD4+ T cells sorted from blood. The gene calls are TRBV5-1 and TRBJ1-3; possible D gene TRBD1, 5 bases. CDR3 sequence reads: CASSLVGADLSGNTIYF. The CDR3 DNA sequence: TGCGCCAGCAGCTTGGTTGGGGCGGACCTCTCTGGAAACACCATATATTTT.